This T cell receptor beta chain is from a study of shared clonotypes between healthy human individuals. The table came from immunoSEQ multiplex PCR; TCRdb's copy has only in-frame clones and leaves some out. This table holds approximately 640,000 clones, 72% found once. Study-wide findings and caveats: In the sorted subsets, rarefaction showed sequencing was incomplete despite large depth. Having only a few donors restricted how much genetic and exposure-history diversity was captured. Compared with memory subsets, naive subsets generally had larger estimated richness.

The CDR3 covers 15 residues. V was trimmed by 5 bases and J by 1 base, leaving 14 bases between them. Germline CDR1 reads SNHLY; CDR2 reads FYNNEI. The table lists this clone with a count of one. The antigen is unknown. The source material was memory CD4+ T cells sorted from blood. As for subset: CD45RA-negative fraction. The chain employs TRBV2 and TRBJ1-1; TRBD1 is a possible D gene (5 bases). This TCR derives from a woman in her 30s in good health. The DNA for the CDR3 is TGTGCCAGCAGTCCACATGAGGGGTCGAACACTGAAGCTTTCTTT. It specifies CASSPHEGSNTEAFF.